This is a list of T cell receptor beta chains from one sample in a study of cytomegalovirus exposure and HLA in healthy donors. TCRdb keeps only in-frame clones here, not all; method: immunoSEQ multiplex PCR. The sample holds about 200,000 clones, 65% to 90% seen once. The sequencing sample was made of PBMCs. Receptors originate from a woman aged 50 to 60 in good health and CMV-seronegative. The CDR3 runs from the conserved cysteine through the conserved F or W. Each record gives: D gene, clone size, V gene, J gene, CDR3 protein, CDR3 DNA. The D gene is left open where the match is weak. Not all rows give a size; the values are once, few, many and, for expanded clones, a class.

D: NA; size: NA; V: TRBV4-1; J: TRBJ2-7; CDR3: CASSQDKTAPEQYF; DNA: TGCGCCAGCAGCCAAGATAAGACAGCTCCCGAGCAGTACTTC
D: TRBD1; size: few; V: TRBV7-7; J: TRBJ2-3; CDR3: CASSPGQGASGPDTQYF; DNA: TGTGCCAGCAGCCCAGGACAGGGGGCGAGTGGTCCAGATACGCAGTATTTT
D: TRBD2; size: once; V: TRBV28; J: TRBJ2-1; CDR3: CASSLGGYNEQFF; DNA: TGTGCCAGCAGTTTGGGGGGGTACAATGAGCAGTTCTTC
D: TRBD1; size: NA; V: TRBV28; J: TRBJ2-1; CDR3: CASTYRGFSYNEQFF; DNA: TGTGCCAGCACCTACAGGGGATTTTCCTACAATGAGCAGTTCTTC
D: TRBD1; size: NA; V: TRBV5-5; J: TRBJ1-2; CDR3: CASSTLETGSYGYTF; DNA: TGTGCCAGCAGCACCCTAGAGACAGGGAGCTATGGCTACACCTTC
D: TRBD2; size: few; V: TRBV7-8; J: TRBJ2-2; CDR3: CASSLSGRVDTGELFF; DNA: TGTGCCAGCAGCTTAAGCGGGAGGGTGGACACCGGGGAGCTGTTTTTT
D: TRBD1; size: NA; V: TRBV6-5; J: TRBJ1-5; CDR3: CASRGQRAIQPQHF; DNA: TGTGCCAGCAGGGGACAGAGGGCGATTCAGCCCCAGCATTTT
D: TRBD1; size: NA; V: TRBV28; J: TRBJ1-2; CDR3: CASRDRGPYGYTF; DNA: TGTGCCAGCAGGGACAGGGGGCCCTATGGCTACACCTTC
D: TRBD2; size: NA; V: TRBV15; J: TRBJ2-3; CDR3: CATSRTSGSVLGDTQYF; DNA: TGTGCCACCAGCAGGACTAGCGGGAGCGTACTAGGGGATACGCAGTATTTT
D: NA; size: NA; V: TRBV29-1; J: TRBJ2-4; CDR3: CSVGGGADAKNIQYF; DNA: TGCAGCGTTGGAGGGGGGGCTGATGCCAAAAACATTCAGTACTTC
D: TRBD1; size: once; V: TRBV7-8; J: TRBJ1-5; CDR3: CASSRDRNNQPQHF; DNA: TGTGCCAGCAGCCGGGACAGAAATAATCAGCCCCAGCATTTT
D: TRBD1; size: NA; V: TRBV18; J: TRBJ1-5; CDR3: CASSPATGQGGNQPQHF; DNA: TGTGCCAGCTCACCAGCAACGGGACAGGGGGGCAATCAGCCCCAGCATTTT
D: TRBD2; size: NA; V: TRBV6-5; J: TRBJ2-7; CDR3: CASRPGLARYEQYF; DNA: TGTGCCAGCAGACCCGGACTAGCGCGTTACGAGCAGTACTTC
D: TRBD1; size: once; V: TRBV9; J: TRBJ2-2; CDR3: CASRTGGRPNTGELFF; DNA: TGTGCCAGCAGGACAGGGGGTCGCCCGAACACCGGGGAGCTGTTTTTT
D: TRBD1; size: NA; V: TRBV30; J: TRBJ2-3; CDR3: CAWSVGTGSTDTQYF; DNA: TGTGCCTGGAGTGTAGGGACAGGCAGCACAGATACGCAGTATTTT
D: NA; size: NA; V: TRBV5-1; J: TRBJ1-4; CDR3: CASSLGGGDEKLFF; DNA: TGCGCCAGCAGCTTGGGAGGGGGGGATGAAAAACTGTTTTTT
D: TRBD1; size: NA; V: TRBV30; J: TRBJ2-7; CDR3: CARRGQGASEQYF; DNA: TGTGCCCGGAGGGGACAGGGGGCTTCCGAGCAGTACTTC
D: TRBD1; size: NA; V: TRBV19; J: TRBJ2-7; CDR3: CASSMKQGATYEQYF; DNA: TGTGCCAGTAGTATGAAACAGGGGGCTACCTACGAGCAGTACTTC
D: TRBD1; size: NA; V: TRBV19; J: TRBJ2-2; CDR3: CASKGTGVSTGELFF; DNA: TGTGCCAGTAAAGGGACAGGGGTCAGCACCGGGGAGCTGTTTTTT
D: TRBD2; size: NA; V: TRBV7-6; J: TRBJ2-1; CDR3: CASSPVTSGIPNEQFF; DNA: TGTGCCAGCAGCCCAGTCACTAGCGGGATCCCCAATGAGCAGTTCTTC
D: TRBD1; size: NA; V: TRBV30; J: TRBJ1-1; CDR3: CAWSADRDTEAFF; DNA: TGTGCCTGGAGTGCCGACAGGGACACTGAAGCTTTCTTT
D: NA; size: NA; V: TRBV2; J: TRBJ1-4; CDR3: CASSRGLATNEKLFF; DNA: TGTGCCAGCAGTCGGGGACTCGCAACTAATGAAAAACTGTTTTTT
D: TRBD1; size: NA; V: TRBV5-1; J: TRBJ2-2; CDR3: CASSFSTGSPTTGELFF; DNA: TGCGCCAGCAGCTTCTCGACAGGGAGTCCCACAACCGGGGAGCTGTTTTTT
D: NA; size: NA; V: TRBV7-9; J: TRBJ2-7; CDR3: CASRTDSYEQYF; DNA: TGTGCCAGCAGGACCGACAGCTACGAGCAGTACTTC